This passage covers 24 T cell receptor beta chains from one sample sequenced in a study of blood T cells in healthy people across ages. Then a second PCR, running roughly 6 to 12 cycles, was carried out with a sample-barcoded 5' primer and a J-beta primer mix. TCRdb processed the 5' RACE reads anew with MiXCR; each CDR3 protein has one entry. This table holds about 1.4 million distinct CDR3 sequences, 59% found once. Material for sequencing was blood. The source is a man younger than 35 in good health.

The chain has TRBV7-9 and TRBJ2-7; 7 nucleotides match TRBD2. From germline, CDR1 is SEHNR and CDR2 FQNEAQ (reference sequence). V shed 4 bases, J shed 1 base, and the junction held 10 bases outside the gene matches. The CDR3 sequence is 16 residues long. For the CDR3, the DNA is TGTGCCAGCAGCTCATCCTCTAGCGGACCATCCTACGAGCAGTACTTC. Encoded protein: CASSSSSSGPSYEQYF.

This rearrangement joins TRBV4-1 to TRBJ1-2; D may be TRBD1 (5 bases). V lost 0 bases and J lost 4, with 18 bases in between. The CDR3 spans 17 residues. CDR1 is MGHRA and CDR2 is YSYEKL in the germline V gene. In DNA form, the CDR3 reads TGCGCCAGCAGCCAAGAGTACCCGGGACCCGGGCGCTATGGCTACACCTTC. Its translation is CASSQEYPGPGRYGYTF.

The rearrangement links TRBV7-2 to TRBJ2-4; a possible D gene is TRBD2 (6 bases). This CDR3 is 15 amino acids long. Trimming stripped 1 base from V and 6 bases from J, with 13 bases between. The germline gives CDR1 SGHTA, CDR2 FQGNSA. The CDR3 coding sequence is TGTGCCAGCAGCTTAGAAATTGCGGGGCTAAACATTCAGTACTTC. This codes for CASSLEIAGLNIQYF.

J is TRBJ2-5 and V is TRBV7-6; either TRBD1 or TRBD2 may fit D (5 bases each). Trimming stripped 7 bases from V and 3 bases from J, with 15 bases between. The CDR3 has 14 residues. CDR1 is SGHVS, CDR2 FNYEAQ, per germline. This chain's CDR3 is CASMRDGGKETQYF. The CDR3 bases are TGTGCCAGCATGAGGGACGGAGGAAAAGAGACCCAGTACTTC.

The chain recombines TRBV10-3 with TRBJ2-3, with D tentatively TRBD2 (5 bases). Germline V gene lookup returns CDR1 ENHRY and CDR2 SYGVKD. The CDR3 spans 12 residues. V was cut by 8 bases and J by 5 bases, with 11 bases left in between. The CDR3 DNA reads TGTGCCATCCGGGGTGTGGAAGATACGCAGTATTTT. The encoded protein is CAIRGVEDTQYF.

The chain's CDR3 is CASSPGTGAPPLHF. CDR3 coding DNA: TGTGCCAGCAGCCCCGGGACAGGGGCTCCTCCCCTCCACTTT. The chain links TRBV12-3 or TRBV12-4 to TRBJ1-6, with TRBD1 identical over 10 bases. The CDR3 sequence is 14 residues long. J lost 13 bases, V lost 6 bases, and 9 bases had no gene match.

This rearrangement joins TRBV29-1 to TRBJ2-5; TRBD2 might be the D (6 bases). V was cut by 1 base and J by 11 bases, with 23 bases left in between. The length of the CDR3 is 15 residues. The germline V gene has CDR1 SQVTM and CDR2 ANQGSEA. Written as DNA, the CDR3 is TGCAGCGTTGAAGTCCCGGGAGAGCGTTTCAATGAGCAGTACTTC. Protein product: CSVEVPGERFNEQYF.

This chain joins TRBV20-1 and TRBJ2-3, with D possibly being TRBD1 (5 bases). The length of the CDR3 is 15 residues. CDR1 and CDR2 (germline): DFQATT, SNEGSKA (reference sequence). Trimming pared 1 base from V and 0 bases from J, leaving 11 bases between. The CDR3 is CSARVTGSSTDTQYF. In DNA, the CDR3 is TGCAGTGCTAGAGTTACAGGTTCTAGCACAGATACGCAGTATTTT.

The J gene is TRBJ2-1, the V gene TRBV4-3; 10 bases fit TRBD2. In germline, CDR1 is LGHNA, CDR2 YSLEER. V was clipped by 0 bases and J by 10 bases; unmatched bases: 6. This CDR3 has 15 residues. CDR3 DNA sequence: TGCGCCAGCAGCCAAGACAGCGGGGGGGCATGGGAGCAGTTCTTC. Its translation is CASSQDSGGAWEQFF.

The chain recombines TRBV4-2 with TRBJ2-1; 8 nucleotides agree with TRBD2. The CDR3 runs to 16 residues. Losses at the gene ends were 1 base for V and 4 bases for J; bases not matched to a gene: 6. Germline V gene sequence: CDR1 LGHNA, CDR2 YNFKEQ. This chain's CDR3 is CASSQAITSGYNEQFF. DNA of the CDR3: TGTGCCAGCAGCCAAGCTATCACTAGCGGATACAATGAGCAGTTCTTC.

Comment on this clonotype: At one end the junction does not follow the germline gene, possibly because of a read error. V usage is TRBV29-1 and J usage is TRBJ2-3; the D gene is possibly TRBD2 (6 bases). This CDR3 has 14 amino acids. Germline CDR1 and CDR2: SQVTM and ANQGSEA. For the CDR3, the DNA is TGCAGCGTTGTGGGGAGGCAGAGCACAGGTACGCAGTATTTT. Translated, it gives CSVVGRQSTGTQYF.

This clonotype was picked up a small number of times. This sequence joins TRBV4-3 and TRBJ2-3; 7 positions match TRBD2. V lost 1 base, J lost 6 bases, and 4 bases stayed unmatched. Germline V gene data show CDR1 as LGHNA and CDR2 as YSLEER. The CDR3 is 14 amino acids. The CDR3 bases are TGCGCCAGCAGCCAAGCACTAGCGCTCGATACGCAGTATTTT. Its translation: CASSQALALDTQYF.

The chain couples TRBV6-5 to TRBJ1-4; maybe TRBD1 (6 bases). CDR1 and CDR2 from the germline V gene are MNHEY and SVGAGI. Trimming took off 2 bases at V and 7 bases at J, with 11 bases between the two ends. This CDR3 is built from 14 residues. The CDR3 DNA reads TGTGCCAGCAGTTACGTCCGGACAGCTGAAAAACTGTTTTTT. This codes for CASSYVRTAEKLFF.

The V call is TRBV7-8, the J call TRBJ1-4; TRBD1 might be the D (5 bases). The CDR3 sequence is 17 residues long. V dropped 2 bases and J dropped 6 bases, with 19 bases sitting between them. Germline V CDR1 and CDR2: SGHVS, FQNEAQ. CDR3 sequence reads: CASSLWGFRIRDEKLFF. CDR3 in DNA: TGTGCCAGCAGCTTATGGGGGTTTCGCATTCGTGATGAAAAACTGTTTTTT. Supplemented by reference TRBV7-8 and TRBJ1-4, the full variable domain reads GAGVSQSPRYKVAKRGQDVALRCDPISGHVSLFWYQQALGQGPEFLTYFQNEAQLDKSGLPSDRFFAERPEGSVSTLKIQRTQQEDSAVYLCASSLWGFRIRDEKLFFGSGTQLSVL.

The rearrangement links TRBV14 to TRBJ2-5, with no clear D. Germline lookup yields CDR1 SGHDN and CDR2 FVKESK. The length of the CDR3 is 15 residues. Trimming removed 1 base at V and 0 bases at J, with 9 bases between. CDR3 in amino acids: CASSQALTYQETQYF. CDR3 bases: TGTGCCAGCAGCCAAGCACTTACGTACCAAGAGACCCAGTACTTC. Full variable domain (remainder filled in from reference TRBV14 and TRBJ2-5): EAGVTQFPSHSVIEKGQTVTLRCDPISGHDNLYWYRRVMGKEIKFLLHFVKESKQDESGMPNNRFLAERTGGTYSTLKVQPAELEDSGVYFCASSQALTYQETQYFGPGTRLLVL.

This clonotype was seen a few times. CDR3 bases: TGTGCCAGCAGCTCAAACAGGGGGCGGTACGAGCAGTACTTC. It codes for CASSSNRGRYEQYF. The rearrangement uses TRBV7-8 and TRBJ2-7; 9 bases match TRBD1. Losses at the gene ends were 4 bases for V and 4 bases for J; bases not matched to a gene: 5. Germline V lookup: CDR1 SGHVS, CDR2 FQNEAQ. The CDR3 contains 14 residues.

V and J are TRBV4-1 and TRBJ2-1; no clear D gene. V was shortened by 5 bases and J by 0 bases, with 11 bases between the two germline ends. The CDR3 runs 15 residues. Germline CDR1 and CDR2: MGHRA and YSYEKL. The CDR3 bases are TGCGCCAGCAGCAGCCCTCAGGCCTCCTACAATGAGCAGTTCTTC. Amino acids: CASSSPQASYNEQFF.

This clonotype was detected only a few times. The rearrangement uses TRBV29-1 and TRBJ2-1, with TRBD1 identical over 9 bases. V dropped 6 bases and J dropped 3; count of bases not matched to a gene: 6. The CDR3 contains 14 residues. Germline CDR1 reads SQVTM; CDR2 reads ANQGSEA. The CDR3 protein is CSVSTGGNYNEQFF. The CDR3 DNA reads TGCAGCGTATCGACAGGGGGGAACTACAATGAGCAGTTCTTC.

This clonotype was counted many times. An end of the junction differs from the germline gene, which may be a read error. The chain is built from TRBV4-3 and TRBJ2-7, with 8 bases fitting TRBD1. The CDR3 has 14 residues. Germline values: CDR1 LGHNA, CDR2 YSLEER. CDR3 DNA sequence: TGTGCCAGCAGCCGAGGGACAGGCTCCTACGAGCAGTACTTC. Residues: CASSRGTGSYEQYF.

The sample holds many counts of this clonotype. V and J are TRBV12-3 or TRBV12-4 and TRBJ2-5; D is possibly TRBD1 or TRBD2 (5 bases each). V was trimmed by 1 base and J by 1 base, leaving 13 bases between them. The CDR3 is 16 residues long. CDR3 in amino acids: CASSLGTRAGQETQYF. Written as DNA, the CDR3 is TGTGCCAGCAGTTTAGGCACCAGGGCGGGCCAAGAGACCCAGTACTTC.

The rearrangement links TRBV12-3 or TRBV12-4 to TRBJ2-5, with TRBD2 matching 7 bases. Trimming cost V 1 base and J 3 bases; bases outside gene matches: 5. CDR3 length: 15 residues. DNA of the CDR3: TGTGCCAGCAGTTTAGTGGTGGGAGGGAAAGAGACCCAGTACTTC. The encoded protein is CASSLVVGGKETQYF.

This clonotype was seen only a few times. The chain has TRBV29-1 and TRBJ2-1; a possible D gene is TRBD2 (5 bases). Trimming cost V 4 bases and J 4 bases, with 11 bases left between them. Per germline, CDR1 SQVTM and CDR2 ANQGSEA. The CDR3 length is 13 residues. The CDR3 is CSVGGADYNEQFF. The CDR3 nucleotides read TGCAGCGTTGGTGGAGCGGATTACAATGAGCAGTTCTTC.

This clonotype came up a few times. The chain carries TRBV6-5 and TRBJ2-7, with D hard to call. CDR3 size: 15 residues. Deletions cut 4 bases from V and 0 bases from J, with 13 bases between. The germline V gene encodes CDR1 MNHEY and CDR2 SVGAGI. DNA for the CDR3: TGTGCCAGCAGTTCCGACTCTCCATTCTCCTACGAGCAGTACTTC. Translation gives CASSSDSPFSYEQYF.

This clonotype was recorded a few times. The chain employs TRBV29-1 and TRBJ2-7; a weak D match, TRBD2 (5 bases). The V and J ends lost 1 base and 6 bases respectively, with 16 bases between them. The CDR3 covers 14 residues. The germline V gene has CDR1 SQVTM and CDR2 ANQGSEA. The CDR3 is CSVEGNRKRGEQYF. As DNA, the CDR3 is TGCAGCGTTGAAGGGAACAGAAAACGGGGCGAGCAGTACTTC.